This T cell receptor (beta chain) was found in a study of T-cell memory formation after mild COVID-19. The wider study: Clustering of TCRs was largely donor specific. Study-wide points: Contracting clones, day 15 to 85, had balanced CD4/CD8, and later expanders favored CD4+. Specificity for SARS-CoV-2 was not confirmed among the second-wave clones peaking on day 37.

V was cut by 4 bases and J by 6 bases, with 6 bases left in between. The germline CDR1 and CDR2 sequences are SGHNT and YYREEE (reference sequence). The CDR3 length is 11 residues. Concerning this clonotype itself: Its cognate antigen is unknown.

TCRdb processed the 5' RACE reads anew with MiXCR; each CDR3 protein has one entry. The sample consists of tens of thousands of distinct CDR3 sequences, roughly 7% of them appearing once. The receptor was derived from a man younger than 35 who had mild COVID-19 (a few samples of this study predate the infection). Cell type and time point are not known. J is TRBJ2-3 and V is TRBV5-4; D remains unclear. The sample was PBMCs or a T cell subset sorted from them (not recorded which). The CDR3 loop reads CASSEADTQYF. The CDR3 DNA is TGTGCCAGCAGCGAAGCTGATACGCAGTATTTT.